Below, one T cell receptor (beta chain) is given with its context. This specimen comes from a study of technical replicates of blood from a handful of donors. The V gene's germline CDR1 is SGHTA and CDR2 FQGTGA. V lost 5 bases and J lost 3, with 11 bases in between. CDR3 size: 14 residues. Clones were sequenced by immunoSEQ multiplex PCR, and TCRdb holds only the in-frame ones, with some missing. Among about 70,000 clones listed, around 86% were seen once. The specimen sequenced was PBMCs. This chain joins TRBV7-3 and TRBJ1-5, with a possible D match to TRBD1 (6 bases). The receptor comes from a human donor in good health. Some clones in this sample may be carry-over from other donors' samples. The CDR3, as DNA: TGTGCCAGCAGCCTAAACAGGGACAATCAGCCCCAGCATTTT. The encoded protein is CASSLNRDNQPQHF.